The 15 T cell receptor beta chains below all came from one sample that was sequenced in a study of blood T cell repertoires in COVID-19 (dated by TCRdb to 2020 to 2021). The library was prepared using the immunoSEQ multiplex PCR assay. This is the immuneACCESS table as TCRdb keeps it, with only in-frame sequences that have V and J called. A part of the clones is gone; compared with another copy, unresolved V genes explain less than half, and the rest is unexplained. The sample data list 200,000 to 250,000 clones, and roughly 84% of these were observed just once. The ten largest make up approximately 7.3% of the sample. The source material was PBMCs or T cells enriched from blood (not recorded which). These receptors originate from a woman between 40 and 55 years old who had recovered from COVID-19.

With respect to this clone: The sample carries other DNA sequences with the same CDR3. The CDR3 region is CASSLGLAQEQFF. As DNA, the CDR3 is TGTGCCAGCAGCTTAGGGCTAGCCCAGGAGCAGTTCTTC. The V call is TRBV11-3, the J call TRBJ2-1, with D possibly matching TRBD2 (5 bases). The germline V gene has CDR1 SGHNT and CDR2 YENEEA. The length of the CDR3 is 13 residues. The germline V and J ends were trimmed by 1 base and 10 bases, with 11 bases remaining between them.

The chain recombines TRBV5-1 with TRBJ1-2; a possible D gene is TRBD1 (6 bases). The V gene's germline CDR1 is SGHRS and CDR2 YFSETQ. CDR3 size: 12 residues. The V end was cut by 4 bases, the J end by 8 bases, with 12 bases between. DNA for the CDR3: TGCGCCAGCAGCCAGGGGCGGAGCGGCTACACCTTC. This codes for CASSQGRSGYTF.

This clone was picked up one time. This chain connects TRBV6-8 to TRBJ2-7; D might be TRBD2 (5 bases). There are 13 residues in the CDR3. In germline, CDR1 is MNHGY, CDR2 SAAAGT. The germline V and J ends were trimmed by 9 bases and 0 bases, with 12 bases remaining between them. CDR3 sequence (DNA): TGTGCCAGGGATAAGCGGTACTCCTACGAGCAGTACGTC. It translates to CARDKRYSYEQYV.

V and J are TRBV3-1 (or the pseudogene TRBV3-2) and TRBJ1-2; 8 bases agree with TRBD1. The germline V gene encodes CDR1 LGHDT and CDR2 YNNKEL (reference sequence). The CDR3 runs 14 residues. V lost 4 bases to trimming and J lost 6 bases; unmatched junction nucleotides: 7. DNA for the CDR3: TGTGCCAGCAGCCTAGGGACAGGTGATAATGGCTACACCTTC. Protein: CASSLGTGDNGYTF.

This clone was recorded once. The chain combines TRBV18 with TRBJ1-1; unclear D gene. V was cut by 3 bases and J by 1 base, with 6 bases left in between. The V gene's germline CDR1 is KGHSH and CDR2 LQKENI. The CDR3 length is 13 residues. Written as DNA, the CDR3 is TGTGCCAGCTCACCCAGGCAGAACACTGAAGCTTTCTTT. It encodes CASSPRQNTEAFF.

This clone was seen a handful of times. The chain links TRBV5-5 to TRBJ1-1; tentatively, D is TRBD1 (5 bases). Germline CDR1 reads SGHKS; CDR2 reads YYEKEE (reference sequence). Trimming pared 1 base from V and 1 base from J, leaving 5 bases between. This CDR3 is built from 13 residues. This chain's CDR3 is CASSLRGNTEAFF. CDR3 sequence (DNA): TGTGCCAGCAGCTTGAGGGGGAACACTGAAGCTTTCTTT.

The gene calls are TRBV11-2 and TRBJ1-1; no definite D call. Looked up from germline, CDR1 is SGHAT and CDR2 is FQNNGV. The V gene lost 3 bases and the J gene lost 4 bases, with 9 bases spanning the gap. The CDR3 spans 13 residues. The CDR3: CASSFRLGTEAFF. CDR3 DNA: TGTGCCAGCAGCTTCCGACTGGGCACTGAAGCTTTCTTT.

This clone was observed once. CDR3 sequence: CASSQWDRRGPEKLFF. For the CDR3, the DNA is TGTGCCAGCAGCCAATGGGACCGGAGGGGGCCCGAAAAACTGTTTTTT. The chain recombines TRBV3-1 (or the pseudogene TRBV3-2) with TRBJ1-4, with TRBD1 identical over 7 bases. This CDR3 comprises 16 residues. The germline gives CDR1 LGHDT, CDR2 YNNKEL (reference sequence). V trimming: 2 bases; J trimming: 8 bases; junction bases outside the gene matches: 11.

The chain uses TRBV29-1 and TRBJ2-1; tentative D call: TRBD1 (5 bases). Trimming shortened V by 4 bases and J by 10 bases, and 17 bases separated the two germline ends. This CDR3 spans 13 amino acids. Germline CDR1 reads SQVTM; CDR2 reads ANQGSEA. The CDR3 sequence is CSVAPVNRQEQFF. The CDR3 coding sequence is TGCAGCGTTGCCCCGGTAAACAGGCAAGAGCAGTTCTTC.

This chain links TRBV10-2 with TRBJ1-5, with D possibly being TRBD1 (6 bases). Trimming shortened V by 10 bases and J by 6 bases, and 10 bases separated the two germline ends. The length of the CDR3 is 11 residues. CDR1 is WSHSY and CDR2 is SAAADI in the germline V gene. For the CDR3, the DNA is TGCGCCACCGGGGGGGCTCAGCCCCAGCATTTT. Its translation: CATGGAQPQHF.

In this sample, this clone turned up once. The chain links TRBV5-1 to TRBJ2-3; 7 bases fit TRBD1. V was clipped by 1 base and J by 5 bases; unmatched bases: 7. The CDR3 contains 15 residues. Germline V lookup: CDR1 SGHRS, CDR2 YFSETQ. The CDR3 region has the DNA TGCGCCAGCAGCTTGTCGCAGGGGGATATAGATACGCAGTATTTT. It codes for CASSLSQGDIDTQYF.

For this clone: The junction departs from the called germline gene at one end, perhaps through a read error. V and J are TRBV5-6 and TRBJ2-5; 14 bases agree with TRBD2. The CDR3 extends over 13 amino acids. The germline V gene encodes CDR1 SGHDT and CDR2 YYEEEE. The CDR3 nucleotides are TGTGCCAGCAGCTGGACTAGCGGGGGGTCGCTGCACTTC. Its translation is CASSWTSGGSLHF. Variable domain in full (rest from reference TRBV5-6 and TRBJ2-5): DAGVTQSPTHLIKTRGQQVTLRCSPKSGHDTVSWYQQALGQGPQFIFQYYEEEERQRGNFPDRFSGHQFPNYSSELNVNALLLGDSALYLCASSWTSGGSLHFGPGTRLLVL.

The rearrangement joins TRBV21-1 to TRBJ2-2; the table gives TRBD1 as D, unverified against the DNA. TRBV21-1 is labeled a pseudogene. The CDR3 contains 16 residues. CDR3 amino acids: CASTPSRQGADGELFF. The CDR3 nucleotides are TGTGCCAGCACCCCCTCGCGGCAGGGGGCGGACGGGGAGCTGTTTTTT.

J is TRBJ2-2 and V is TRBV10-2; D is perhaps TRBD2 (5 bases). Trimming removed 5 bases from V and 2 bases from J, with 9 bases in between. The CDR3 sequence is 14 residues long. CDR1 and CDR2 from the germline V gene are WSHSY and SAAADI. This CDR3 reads CASSLDFNTGELFF. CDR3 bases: TGCGCCAGCAGTCTGGACTTTAACACCGGGGAGCTGTTTTTT.

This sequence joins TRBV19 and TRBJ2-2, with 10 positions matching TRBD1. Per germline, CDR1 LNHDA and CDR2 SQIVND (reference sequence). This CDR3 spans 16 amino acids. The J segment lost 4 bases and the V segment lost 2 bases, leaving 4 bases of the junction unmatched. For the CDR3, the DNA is TGTGCCAGTAGTATACTCGGGACAGGGGCCACCGGGGAGCTGTTTTTT. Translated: CASSILGTGATGELFF.